These 15 T cell receptor beta chains came from one sample sequenced in a study of Tregs in tolerant kidney transplant recipients. Method: immunoSEQ multiplex PCR; TCRdb's copy keeps in-frame clones and lacks some. Recorded for this sample: about 14,000 clones. The nonmyeloablative bone marrow transplants came from related graft donors, with transient mixed chimerism. The input for sequencing was CD8+ T cells from blood (PBMCs), taken 6 months after the transplant. The receptors were sampled from a human patient who received a combined kidney and bone marrow transplant. Some T cells may trace back to the graft donor.

To note about this clone: The CDR3 extends 3 residues past the end of the read, so its final part is completed from the germline J gene. The chain recombines TRBV6-1 with TRBJ1-4; D may be TRBD1 (6 bases). CDR3 length equals 14 residues. CDR1 and CDR2 from the germline V gene are MNHNS and SASEGT. The part of the CDR3 DNA that was read is TGTGCCAGCAGTGAAGTGGGGGACAATTCACCA. It specifies CASSEVGDNSP. The whole CDR3 reads CASSEVGDNSPLFF.

About this clone: The read ends 3 residues shy of where the CDR3 ends; the end is completed using the germline J gene. This chain joins TRBV10-3 and TRBJ1-2, with D perhaps TRBD1 (6 bases). Germline V gives CDR1 ENHRY, CDR2 SYGVKD. CDR3 size: 12 residues. The chain's CDR3 is CAIWRGGGGYTF. Partial CDR3 DNA: TGTGCCATCTGGAGAGGTGGGGGCGGC.

Note on this clone: The read stops 3 residues short of the end of the CDR3; the missing end is completed from the germline J gene. V usage is TRBV19 and J usage is TRBJ1-1, with no clear D. Trimming shortened V by 6 bases and J by 7 bases, and 12 bases separated the two germline ends. The CDR3 loop spans 12 amino acids. CDR1 LNHDA and CDR2 SQIVND come from the germline V gene (reference sequence). CDR3 DNA (partial): TGTGCCAGTAGCATCGGTCCCTTTGAA. Amino acids: CASSIGPFE. The entire CDR3 sequence reads CASSIGPFEAFF.

As to this clone: The read ends 3 residues before the CDR3 terminus; that terminus is restored from the germline J gene. The rearrangement links TRBV11-2 to TRBJ1-2; D remains ambiguous. V was clipped by 5 bases and J by 3 bases, with 16 bases between them. CDR1 is SGHAT, CDR2 FQNNGV, per germline. The CDR3 covers 15 residues. The sequenced CDR3 bases are TGTGCCAGCAGCGCACCGCGAGATCCCTACTATGGC. Residues: CASSAPRDPYYG. The full CDR3 sequence reads CASSAPRDPYYGYTF.

In the case of this clone: From the germline J gene comes the end of the CDR3, since the read stops 3 residues before it. This chain connects TRBV19 to TRBJ1-2, with 10 bases lining up with TRBD1. Germline V gives CDR1 LNHDA, CDR2 SQIVND (reference sequence). The CDR3 has 15 residues. Trimming removed 6 bases from V and 5 bases from J; junction bases left unmatched: 9. CDR3 DNA (partial): TGTGCCAGTAGCGGGACAGGGGCACCCACATATGGC. This sequence encodes CASSGTGAPTYG. The complete CDR3 protein is CASSGTGAPTYGYTF. The full variable domain, its missing parts supplied by reference TRBV19 and TRBJ1-2, is DGGITQSPKYLFRKEGQNVTLSCEQNLNHDAMYWYRQDPGQGLRLIYYSQIVNDFQKGDIAEGYSVSREKKESFPLTVTSAQKNPTAFYLCASSGTGAPTYGYTFGSGTRLTVV.

In the case of this clone: The read stops 3 residues short of the end of the CDR3; the missing end is completed from the germline J gene. The chain employs TRBV7-6 and TRBJ2-2; TRBD1 agrees at 8 bases. The germline V gene encodes CDR1 SGHVS and CDR2 FNYEAQ. This CDR3 has 13 amino acids. The chain's CDR3 is CASSSTGAEKLFF. CDR3 bases read: TGTGCCAGCAGCTCGACAGGGGCTGAAAAG. The full variable domain, with the rest looked up from reference TRBV7-6 and TRBJ2-2, is GAGVSQSPRYKVTKRGQDVALRCDPISGHVSLYWYRQALGQGPEFLTYFNYEAQQDKSGLPNDRFSAERPEGSISTLTIQRTEQRDSAMYRCASSSTGAEKLFFGEGSRLTVL.

Notes on this clone: With the read ending 3 residues before the CDR3 end, the germline J gene is used to fill in that end. J is TRBJ2-7 and V is TRBV10-3; D remains ambiguous. CDR3 size: 15 residues. Per germline, CDR1 ENHRY and CDR2 SYGVKD. V shed 8 bases and J shed 3 bases, with 20 bases lying between them. CDR3 DNA, as far as it was read: TGTGCCATCGGTGGTGGGCGAGAACTTCTCTACGAG. Amino acid sequence: CAIGGGRELLYE. The CDR3 in full is CAIGGGRELLYEQYF.

Regarding this clone: The read ends 3 residues shy of where the CDR3 ends; the end is completed using the germline J gene. The chain is built from TRBV7-6 and TRBJ2-2; no clear D. The germline V gene has CDR1 SGHVS and CDR2 FNYEAQ. The CDR3 has 16 residues. CDR3 bases read: TGTGCCAGCAGCTTAGGTCCGGTTACAACTAATGAAAAG. Its translation is CASSLGPVTTNEK. The CDR3 in full is CASSLGPVTTNEKLFF.

On this clone: Read coverage stops 3 residues before the CDR3 terminus; the germline J gene supplies the remainder. This chain uses TRBV20-1 with TRBJ2-3; maybe TRBD2 (5 bases). This CDR3 region has 14 residues. The germline V gene encodes CDR1 DFQATT and CDR2 SNEGSKA (reference sequence). This chain's CDR3 is CSAQYERTQETQYF. CDR3 DNA, as far as it was read: TGCAGTGCTCAATATGAGCGGACCCAAGAGACG.

In the case of this clone: From the germline J gene comes the end of the CDR3, since the read stops 3 residues before it. The J gene is TRBJ1-2, the V gene TRBV7-9; D gene uncertain. V lost 1 base to trimming and J lost 4 bases, with 13 bases between them. Germline V lookup: CDR1 SEHNR, CDR2 FQNEAQ (reference sequence). This CDR3 spans 15 amino acids. CDR3 sequence reads: CASSLDEQLAYGYTF. The CDR3 DNA, read in part, is TGTGCCAGCAGCTTAGACGAACAGCTAGCCTATGGC.

As for this clone: The read ends 3 residues shy of where the CDR3 ends; the end is completed using the germline J gene. This sequence joins TRBV19 and TRBJ2-7; TRBD2 matches at 7 bases. This CDR3 region has 15 residues. V lost 1 base and J lost 1; bases outside the gene matches: 4. Germline CDR1 is LNHDA and CDR2 is SQIVND (reference sequence). The CDR3 bases that were read are TGTGCCAGTAGTATAGGTTCTAGCGGTTCCTACGAG. Its protein is CASSIGSSGSYE. The CDR3 as a whole reads CASSIGSSGSYEQYF.

On this clone itself: The CDR3 end falls 3 residues outside the read, so it is completed with the germline J gene. The chain recombines TRBV5-1 with TRBJ2-7, with 7 bases that match TRBD2. V gave up 2 bases and J gave up 2 bases; unmatched junction bases: 10. Per germline, CDR1 SGHRS and CDR2 YFSETQ. The CDR3 runs 16 residues. The CDR3 is CASSFGTGDYPYEQYF. The CDR3 bases that were read are TGCGCCAGCAGCTTTGGAACGGGGGACTATCCCTACGAG. Full variable domain (missing parts from reference TRBV5-1 and TRBJ2-7): KAGVTQTPRYLIKTRGQQVTLSCSPISGHRSVSWYQQTPGQGLQFLFEYFSETQRNKGNFPGRFSGRQFSNSRSEMNVSTLELGDSALYLCASSFGTGDYPYEQYFGPGTRLTVT.

Details on this clone: Sequencing ends 3 residues short of the CDR3 end; the germline J gene provides the rest. J is TRBJ2-2 and V is TRBV7-9, with D unresolved. V was trimmed by 9 bases and J by 4 bases, leaving 15 bases between them. Germline CDR1 SEHNR, CDR2 FQNEAQ (reference sequence). This CDR3 has 14 amino acids. CDR3 protein: CASGKTSLTGELFF. The CDR3 bases that were read are TGTGCCAGTGGTAAGACAAGCCTCACCGGGGAG.

As concerns this clone: The read ends 3 residues before the CDR3 terminus; that terminus is restored from the germline J gene. This chain connects TRBV7-9 to TRBJ2-4; D unresolved. CDR1 is SEHNR and CDR2 is FQNEAQ in the germline V gene (reference sequence). The CDR3 is made up of 13 amino acids. The CDR3 reads CASSLGPENGQYF. CDR3 DNA, as far as it was read: TGTGCCAGCAGCTTAGGGCCAGAGAATGGT.

This CDR3 reads CASSFSLGQGSPGELFF. Partial CDR3 DNA: TGTGCCAGCAGCTTTTCACTAGGACAGGGTTCTCCCGGGGAG. The rearrangement uses TRBV13 and TRBJ2-2; TRBD1 agrees at 8 bases. The read ends 3 residues before the CDR3 terminus; that terminus is restored from the germline J gene. Trimming took 3 bases from V and 6 from J; bases not matched to a gene: 12. Germline lookup yields CDR1 PRHDT and CDR2 FYEKMQ (reference sequence). The CDR3 loop spans 17 amino acids.